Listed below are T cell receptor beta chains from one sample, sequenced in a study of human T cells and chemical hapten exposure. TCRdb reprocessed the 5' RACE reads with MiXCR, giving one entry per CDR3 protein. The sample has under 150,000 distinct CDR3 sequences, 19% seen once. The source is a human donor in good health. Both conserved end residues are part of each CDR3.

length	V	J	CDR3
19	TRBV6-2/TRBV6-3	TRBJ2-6	CASSYSQRQGPSGANVLTF
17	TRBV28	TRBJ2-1	CASSLFTGTGGGNEQFF
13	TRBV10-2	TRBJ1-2	CASSERTLYGYTF
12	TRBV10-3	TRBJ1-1	CAISGQGTEAFF
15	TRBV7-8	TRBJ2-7	CASSGLGVAGYEQYF
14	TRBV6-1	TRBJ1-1	CASRDRGRYTEAFF
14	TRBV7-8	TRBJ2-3	CASSLGASTDTQYF
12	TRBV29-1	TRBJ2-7	CSAGTISNEQYF
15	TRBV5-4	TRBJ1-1	CASSLGGSRLTEAFF
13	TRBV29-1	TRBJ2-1	CSVDEGTVDEQFF